A selection of T cell receptor beta chains follows, all from one sample in a study of blood T cell repertoires in COVID-19. Here immunoSEQ multiplex PCR was the method, and the copy in TCRdb shows in-frame clones only, minus some. The sample includes roughly 170,000 clones, around 80% of them seen just once. Sequencing was carried out using PBMCs or T cells enriched from blood (not recorded which). These receptors originate from a woman in her 50s who had recovered from COVID-19. The CDR3 runs from the conserved cysteine through the conserved F or W. D genes are given only for firm matches. Part of the rows lack a size; the others show once, few, many or a class for expanded clones.

cdr3_aa: CATSRDQGAVGNTIYF
cdr3_nt: TGTGCCACCAGCAGAGATCAGGGGGCAGTTGGAAACACCATATATTTT
d_call: TRBD1
j_call: TRBJ1-3
v_call: TRBV15
clone_size: -

cdr3_aa: CASSFQGPYGYTF
cdr3_nt: TGTGCCAGCAGCTTCCAGGGGCCCTATGGCTACACCTTC
d_call: -
j_call: TRBJ1-2
v_call: TRBV7-2
clone_size: -

cdr3_aa: CASSQGDRGGGSNQPQHF
cdr3_nt: TGTGCCAGCAGCCAGGGGGACAGGGGAGGAGGGAGCAATCAGCCCCAGCATTTT
d_call: TRBD1
j_call: TRBJ1-5
v_call: TRBV7-9
clone_size: -

cdr3_aa: CASSQGLAGAYEQYF
cdr3_nt: TGTGCCAGCAGCCAAGGACTAGCGGGAGCCTACGAGCAGTACTTC
d_call: TRBD2
j_call: TRBJ2-7
v_call: TRBV4-2
clone_size: medium-sized

cdr3_aa: CASSAGRETQYF
cdr3_nt: TGTGCCAGCAGCGCAGGGCGAGAGACCCAGTACTTC
d_call: -
j_call: TRBJ2-5
v_call: TRBV9
clone_size: -

cdr3_aa: CASSLEAGGYNEQFF
cdr3_nt: TGTGCCAGCAGTTTAGAGGCGGGCGGGTACAATGAGCAGTTCTTC
d_call: -
j_call: TRBJ2-1
v_call: TRBV27
clone_size: -

cdr3_aa: CASSLGRSSGYTF
cdr3_nt: TGTGCCAGCAGTCTAGGTCGTTCTAGTGGCTACACCTTC
d_call: -
j_call: TRBJ1-2
v_call: TRBV12-3/TRBV12-4
clone_size: once

cdr3_aa: CASSLKGRDTQYF
cdr3_nt: TGTGCCAGCAGTTTAAAGGGGCGAGATACGCAGTATTTT
d_call: -
j_call: TRBJ2-3
v_call: TRBV27
clone_size: -

cdr3_aa: CASRKLAGGSNEQFF
cdr3_nt: TGTGCCAGCAGGAAACTAGCGGGAGGATCGAATGAGCAGTTCTTC
d_call: TRBD2
j_call: TRBJ2-1
v_call: TRBV2
clone_size: -

cdr3_aa: CATSRGETHSGRGNTGELFF
cdr3_nt: TGTGCCACCAGCAGGGGCGAGACCCATAGCGGGAGGGGTAACACCGGGGAGCTGTTTTTT
d_call: TRBD2
j_call: TRBJ2-2
v_call: TRBV15
clone_size: -

cdr3_aa: CASSLLGVTEETQYF
cdr3_nt: TGTGCCAGCAGTTTATTAGGGGTAACCGAAGAGACCCAGTACTTC
d_call: -
j_call: TRBJ2-5
v_call: TRBV28
clone_size: -